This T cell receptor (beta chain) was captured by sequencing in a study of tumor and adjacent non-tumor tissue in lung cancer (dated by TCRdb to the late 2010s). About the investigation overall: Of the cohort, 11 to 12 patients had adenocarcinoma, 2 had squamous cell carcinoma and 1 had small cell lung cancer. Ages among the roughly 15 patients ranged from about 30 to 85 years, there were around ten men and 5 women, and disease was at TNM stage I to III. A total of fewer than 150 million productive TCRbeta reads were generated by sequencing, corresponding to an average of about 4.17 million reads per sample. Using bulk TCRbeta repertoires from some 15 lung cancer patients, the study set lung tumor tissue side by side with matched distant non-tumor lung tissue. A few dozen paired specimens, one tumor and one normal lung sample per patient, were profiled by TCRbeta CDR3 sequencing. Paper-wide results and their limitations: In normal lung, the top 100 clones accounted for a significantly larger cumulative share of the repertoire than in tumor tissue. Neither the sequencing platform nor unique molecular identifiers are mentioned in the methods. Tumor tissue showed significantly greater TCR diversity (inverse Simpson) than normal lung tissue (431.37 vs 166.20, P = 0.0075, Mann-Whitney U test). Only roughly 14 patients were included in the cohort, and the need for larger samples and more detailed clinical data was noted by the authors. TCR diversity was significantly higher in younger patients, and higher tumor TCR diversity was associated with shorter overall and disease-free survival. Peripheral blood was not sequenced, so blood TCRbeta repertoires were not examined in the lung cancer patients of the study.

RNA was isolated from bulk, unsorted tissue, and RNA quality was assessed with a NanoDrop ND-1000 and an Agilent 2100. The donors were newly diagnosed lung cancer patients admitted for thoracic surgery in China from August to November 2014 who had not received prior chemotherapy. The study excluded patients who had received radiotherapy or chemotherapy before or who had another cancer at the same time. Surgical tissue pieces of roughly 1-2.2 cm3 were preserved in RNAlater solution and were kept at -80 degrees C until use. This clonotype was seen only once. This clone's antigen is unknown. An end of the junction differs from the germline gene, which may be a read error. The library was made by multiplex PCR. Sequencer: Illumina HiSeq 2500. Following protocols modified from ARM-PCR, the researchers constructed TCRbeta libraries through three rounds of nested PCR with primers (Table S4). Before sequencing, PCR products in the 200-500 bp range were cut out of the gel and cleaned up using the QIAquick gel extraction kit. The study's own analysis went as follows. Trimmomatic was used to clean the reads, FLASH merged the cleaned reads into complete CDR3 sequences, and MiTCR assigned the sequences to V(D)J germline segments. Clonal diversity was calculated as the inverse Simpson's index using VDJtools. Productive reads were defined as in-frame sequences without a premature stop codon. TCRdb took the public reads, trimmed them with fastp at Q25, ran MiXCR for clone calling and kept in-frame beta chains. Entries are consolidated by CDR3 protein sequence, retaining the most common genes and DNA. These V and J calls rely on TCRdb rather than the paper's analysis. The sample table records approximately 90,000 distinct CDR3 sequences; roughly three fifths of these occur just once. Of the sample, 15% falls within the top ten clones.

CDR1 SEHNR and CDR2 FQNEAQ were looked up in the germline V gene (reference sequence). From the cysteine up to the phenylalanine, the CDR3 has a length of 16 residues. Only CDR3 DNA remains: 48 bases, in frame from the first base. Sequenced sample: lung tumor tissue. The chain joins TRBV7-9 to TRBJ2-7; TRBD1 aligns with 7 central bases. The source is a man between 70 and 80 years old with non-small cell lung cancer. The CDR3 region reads CASSLLGTANSYEKYF. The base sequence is TGTGCCAGCAGCCTACTAGGGACAGCCAATTCCTACGAGAAGTACTTC.